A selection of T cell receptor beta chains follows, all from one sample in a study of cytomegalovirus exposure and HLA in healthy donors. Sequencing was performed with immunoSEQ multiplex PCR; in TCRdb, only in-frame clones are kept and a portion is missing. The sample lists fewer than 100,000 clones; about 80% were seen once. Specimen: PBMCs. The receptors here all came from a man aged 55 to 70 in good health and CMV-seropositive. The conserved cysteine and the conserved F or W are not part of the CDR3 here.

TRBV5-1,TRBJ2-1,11,ASSFGQGDEQF
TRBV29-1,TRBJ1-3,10,SGQDSGNTIY
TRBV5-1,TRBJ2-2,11,ASSLEGIGELF
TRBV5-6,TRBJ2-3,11,ASSYDRVDTQY
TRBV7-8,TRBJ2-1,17,ASSLSPPSGGTRGNEQF
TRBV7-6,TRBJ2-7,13,ASSLGQGGVTEQY
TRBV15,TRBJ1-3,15,ATSRGGSRSSGNTIY
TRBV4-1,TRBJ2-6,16,ASSQPGTGAGGANVLT
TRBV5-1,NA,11,ASSLGRSYEQY
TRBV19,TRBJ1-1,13,ATHRYSAGNTEAF
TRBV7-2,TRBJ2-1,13,ASSLRRTGANEQF
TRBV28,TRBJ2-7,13,ASSLRGLPSYEQY
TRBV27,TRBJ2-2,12,ASSLGAGTGELF
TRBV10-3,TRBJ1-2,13,AISESPGVRGGYT
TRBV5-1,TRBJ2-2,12,ASSLGGNTGELF
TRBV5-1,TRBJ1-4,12,ASSPGTGLEKLF
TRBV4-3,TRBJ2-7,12,ASSQDLSPTKQY
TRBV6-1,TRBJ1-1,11,ASSEASTLEAF
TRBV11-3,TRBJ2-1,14,ASSLEGGLSYNEQF
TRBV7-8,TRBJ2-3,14,ASSLVVHGKADTQY
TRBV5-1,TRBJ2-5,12,ASSLRGGGETQY
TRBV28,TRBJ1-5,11,ASSLTGVQPQH
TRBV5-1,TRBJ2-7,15,ASSPRGRGGYSYEQY
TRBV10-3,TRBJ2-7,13,AISPSGIRTYEQY
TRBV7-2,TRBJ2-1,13,ASSSGTGDYNEQF
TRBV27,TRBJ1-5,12,ASSSGTSSRPQH
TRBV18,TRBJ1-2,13,ASSPKQGWGYGYT
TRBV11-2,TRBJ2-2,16,ASSSLRAGVGSGGELF
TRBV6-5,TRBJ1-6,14,ASSYFPQQGGSPLH
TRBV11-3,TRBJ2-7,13,ASSLGGGASYEQY
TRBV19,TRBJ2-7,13,ASSILLGGVGEQY